The clone carrying this TCR beta chain was detected only a few times. This specimen comes from a study of T cells in Graves' hyperthyroidism and ophthalmopathy. Disease lasting under 3 months, a NOSPECS grade of at least 4, and a Clinical Activity Score of at least 3 were features of the ophthalmopathy patients. Researchers took RNA transcripts and amplified the TCR beta CDR3 regions from them. A set of HTBI primers served as the primers for a first-round RT-PCR of the TCR CDR3. MiXCR, run by TCRdb on the multiplex PCR reads, gives a single entry per CDR3 protein. The sample yields 200,000 to 250,000 distinct CDR3 sequences, about 15% seen once. The CDR3 is made up of 13 amino acids. In germline, CDR1 is MRHNA, CDR2 SNTAGT. Trimming cost V 0 bases and J 9 bases, with 6 bases left between them.

The sequencing input was blood. The TCR comes from a woman between 18 and 29 years old with Graves' ophthalmopathy. This chain links TRBV6-4 with TRBJ1-6; D ambiguous. Here the CDR3 reads CASSDSISSPLHF. The CDR3 DNA reads TGTGCCAGCAGTGACTCGATAAGTTCACCCCTCCACTTT.